Listed below are T cell receptor beta chains from one sample, sequenced in a study of cytomegalovirus exposure and HLA in healthy donors. Profiling relied on immunoSEQ multiplex PCR, and the TCRdb table lists in-frame clones only, not all of them. The top ten clones hold less than 2% of a sample with hundreds of thousands of clones, about 79% of them seen once. Sequencing used PBMCs. These receptor sequences come from a male donor in good health and CMV-seronegative. Each CDR3 is given with its conserved first and last residue. D genes are given only for firm matches. Part of the rows lack a size; the others show once, few, many or a class for expanded clones.

cdr3_aa,cdr3_nt,d_call,v_call,j_call,clone_size
CASSELGGMTEAFF,TGTGCCAGCAGTGAACTGGGGGGGATGACTGAAGCTTTCTTT,NA,TRBV6-1,TRBJ1-1,few
CASSFRDRVSYEQYF,TGTGCCAGCAGTTTTAGGGACAGGGTCTCCTACGAGCAGTACTTC,TRBD1,TRBV28,TRBJ2-7,once
CASSLIGRGGGYTF,TGTGCCAGCAGCTTAATAGGACGGGGAGGTGGCTACACCTTC,NA,TRBV7-8,TRBJ1-2,few
CSGARTYEQYF,TGCAGTGGCGCCAGGACCTACGAGCAGTACTTC,NA,TRBV20-1,TRBJ2-7,NA
CASSPRTSGMETQYF,TGCGCCAGCAGCCCCCGGACTAGCGGGATGGAGACCCAGTACTTC,TRBD2,TRBV5-1,TRBJ2-5,NA
CASNLRGFGANVLTF,TGTGCCAGCAACCTAAGGGGATTTGGGGCCAACGTCCTGACTTTC,NA,TRBV27,TRBJ2-6,NA
CASFFSGGSGGYTF,TGTGCCAGCTTCTTCTCAGGGGGCAGCGGTGGCTACACCTTC,TRBD1,TRBV28,TRBJ1-2,NA
CASSFDRGRALFPYEQYF,TGTGCCAGCAGCTTCGACAGGGGGCGCGCCCTCTTTCCCTACGAGCAGTACTTC,TRBD1,TRBV11-2,TRBJ2-7,NA
CASTVWTGGSTDTQYF,TGTGCCAGCACCGTTTGGACAGGGGGAAGCACAGATACGCAGTATTTT,TRBD1,TRBV25-1,TRBJ2-3,NA
CAISESGGTVSYEQYF,TGTGCCATCAGTGAGAGTGGGGGGACAGTCTCCTACGAGCAGTACTTC,NA,TRBV10-3,TRBJ2-7,NA
CASSLRDRANSGNTIYF,TGTGCCAGCAGCCTAAGGGACAGGGCAAACTCTGGAAACACCATATATTTT,TRBD1,TRBV7-6,TRBJ1-3,NA
CAGGSNQPQHF,TGTGCCGGGGGGAGCAATCAGCCCCAGCATTTT,NA,TRBV19,TRBJ1-5,NA
CASSLPGQGAYNEQFF,TGTGCCAGCAGCTTGCCGGGACAGGGGGCATACAATGAGCAGTTCTTC,TRBD1,TRBV5-4,TRBJ2-1,few
CAISELSSGYEQYF,TGTGCCATCAGTGAGCTTTCTAGTGGCTACGAGCAGTACTTC,NA,TRBV10-3,TRBJ2-7,NA
CASSPGTWAPYEQYF,TGTGCCAGCAGTCCCGGGACATGGGCCCCCTACGAGCAGTACTTC,NA,TRBV6-5,TRBJ2-7,NA
CASSQDQGSPLHF,TGCGCCAGCAGCCAAGATCAGGGTTCACCCCTCCACTTT,NA,TRBV4-3,TRBJ1-6,NA
CASSVGRSNYGYTF,TGTGCCAGCAGCGTAGGTCGTTCTAACTATGGCTACACCTTC,NA,TRBV9,TRBJ1-2,NA
CASKKSGMGTDTQYF,TGTGCCAGCAAGAAGAGCGGGATGGGCACAGATACGCAGTATTTT,TRBD2,TRBV25-1,TRBJ2-3,NA
CASSKVLEGTQYF,TGTGCCAGCAGCAAAGTTCTAGAGGGGACCCAGTACTTC,NA,TRBV21-1,TRBJ2-5,NA
CASPMQGNTEAFF,TGTGCCAGCCCCATGCAGGGGAACACTGAAGCTTTCTTT,NA,TRBV6-1,TRBJ1-1,NA
CASSLGQGLTHEQFF,TGTGCCAGCAGCCTAGGACAGGGCTTAACACATGAGCAGTTCTTC,TRBD1,TRBV5-5,TRBJ2-1,NA
CASSYPGQEAEKLFF,TGTGCCAGCAGTTACCCGGGACAGGAGGCGGAAAAACTGTTTTTT,TRBD1,TRBV6-6,TRBJ1-4,NA
CAWRPTGTTEAFF,TGTGCCTGGCGACCGACAGGGACCACTGAAGCTTTCTTT,TRBD1,TRBV30,TRBJ1-1,few
CASSPTGGLYNEQFF,TGTGCCAGCAGCCCAACGGGGGGTCTCTACAATGAGCAGTTCTTC,TRBD2,TRBV9,TRBJ2-1,NA
CASSLNRRGSLAKNIQYF,TGTGCCAGCAGTTTAAACCGAAGGGGGAGCCTAGCCAAAAACATTCAGTACTTC,NA,TRBV27,TRBJ2-4,few
CASSTYTHNEQFF,TGTGCCAGCAGTACCTATACCCACAATGAGCAGTTCTTC,NA,TRBV6-5,TRBJ2-1,NA
CASSEHGKKQVNYEQYF,TGTGCCAGCAGTGAACATGGAAAAAAACAGGTGAACTACGAGCAGTACTTC,NA,TRBV25-1,TRBJ2-7,NA
CAAPGTGDEYEQYF,TGTGCCGCGCCTGGGACAGGGGATGAATACGAGCAGTACTTC,NA,TRBV21-1,TRBJ2-7,NA
CASSQDFHRGLFGYTF,TGTGCCAGCAGCCAAGATTTTCACAGGGGGCTATTTGGCTACACCTTC,TRBD1,TRBV4-2,TRBJ1-2,NA
CASSLVGRGNIQYF,TGTGCCAGCAGCTTAGTAGGGCGGGGAAACATTCAGTACTTC,NA,TRBV11-2,TRBJ2-4,NA